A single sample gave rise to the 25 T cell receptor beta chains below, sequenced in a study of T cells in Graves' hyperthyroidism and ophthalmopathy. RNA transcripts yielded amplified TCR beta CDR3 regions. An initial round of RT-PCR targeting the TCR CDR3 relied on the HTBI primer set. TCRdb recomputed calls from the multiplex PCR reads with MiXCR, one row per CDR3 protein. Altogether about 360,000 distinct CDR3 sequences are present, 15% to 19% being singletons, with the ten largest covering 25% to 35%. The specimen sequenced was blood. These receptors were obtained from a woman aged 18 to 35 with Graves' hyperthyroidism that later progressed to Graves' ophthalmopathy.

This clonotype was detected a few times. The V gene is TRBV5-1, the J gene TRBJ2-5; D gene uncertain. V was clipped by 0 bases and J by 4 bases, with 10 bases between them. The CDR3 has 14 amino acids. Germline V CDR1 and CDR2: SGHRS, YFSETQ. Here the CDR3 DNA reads TGCGCCAGCAGCTTGGGTACAGCGTCAGAGACCCAGTACTTC. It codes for CASSLGTASETQYF.

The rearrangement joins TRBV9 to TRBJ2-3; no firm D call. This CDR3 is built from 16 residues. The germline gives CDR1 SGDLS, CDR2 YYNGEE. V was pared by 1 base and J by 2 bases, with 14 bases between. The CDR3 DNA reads TGTGCCAGCAGCGTACGATCGGACGGTCTCACAGATACGCAGTATTTT. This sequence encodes CASSVRSDGLTDTQYF.

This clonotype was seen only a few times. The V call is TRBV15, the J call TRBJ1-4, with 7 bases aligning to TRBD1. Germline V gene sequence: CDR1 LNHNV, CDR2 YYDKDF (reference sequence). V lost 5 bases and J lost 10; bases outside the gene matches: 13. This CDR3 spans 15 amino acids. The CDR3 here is CATSPQGTAFGKLFF. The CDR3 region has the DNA TGTGCCACCAGCCCGCAAGGGACAGCGTTCGGAAAACTGTTTTTT.

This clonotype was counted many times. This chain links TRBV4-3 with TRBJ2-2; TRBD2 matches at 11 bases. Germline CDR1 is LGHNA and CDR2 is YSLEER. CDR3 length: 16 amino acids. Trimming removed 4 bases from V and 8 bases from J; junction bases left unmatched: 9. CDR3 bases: TGCGCCAGCAGCCCAGTAGCGGGAGGGCTTCCGGGGGAGCTGTTTTTT. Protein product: CASSPVAGGLPGELFF.

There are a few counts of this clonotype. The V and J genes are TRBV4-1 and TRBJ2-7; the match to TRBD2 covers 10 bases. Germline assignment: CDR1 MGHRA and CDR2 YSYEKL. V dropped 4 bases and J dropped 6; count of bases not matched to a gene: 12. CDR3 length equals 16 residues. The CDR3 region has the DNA TGCGCCAGCAGCCTGATTGGGACTAGCGTCCTCGGCGAGCAGTACTTC. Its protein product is CASSLIGTSVLGEQYF.

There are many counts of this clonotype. The DNA of the CDR3 is TGTGCCAGCAGTTTAAGTCTGAGCGGGGGCACAGATACGCAGTATTTT. It specifies CASSLSLSGGTDTQYF. This rearrangement joins TRBV28 to TRBJ2-3, with 7 bases aligning to TRBD2. This CDR3 spans 16 amino acids. Germline CDR1 MDHEN, CDR2 SYDVKM. The V gene end was trimmed by 2 bases and the J gene end by 1 base; junction bases not matched to a gene: 6.

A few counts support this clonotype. The CDR3 DNA sequence: TGTGCCAGCAGCTTGCCTAGAGGGATCAATGAGCAGTTCTTC. This sequence encodes CASSLPRGINEQFF. The rearrangement links TRBV5-4 to TRBJ2-1; possible D gene TRBD2, 5 bases. The V end lost 1 base, the J end lost 6 bases, and 11 bases lay between the germline ends. Germline V gene lookup returns CDR1 SGHNT and CDR2 YYREEE (reference sequence). The CDR3 spans 14 residues.

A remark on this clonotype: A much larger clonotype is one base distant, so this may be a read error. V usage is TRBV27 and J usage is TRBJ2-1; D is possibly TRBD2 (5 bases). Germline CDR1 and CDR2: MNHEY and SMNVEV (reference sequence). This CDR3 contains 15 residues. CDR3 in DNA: TGTGCCAGCAGAGTAGTGAGAGGAGGTCGCAATGAGCGGTTCTTC. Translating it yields CASRVVRGGRNERFF.

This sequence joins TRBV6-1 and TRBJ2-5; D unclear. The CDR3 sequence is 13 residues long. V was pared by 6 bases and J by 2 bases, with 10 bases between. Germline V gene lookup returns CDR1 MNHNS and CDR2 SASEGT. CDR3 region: CASRPRDQETQYF. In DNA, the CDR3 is TGTGCCAGCAGGCCCCGCGATCAAGAGACCCAGTACTTC.

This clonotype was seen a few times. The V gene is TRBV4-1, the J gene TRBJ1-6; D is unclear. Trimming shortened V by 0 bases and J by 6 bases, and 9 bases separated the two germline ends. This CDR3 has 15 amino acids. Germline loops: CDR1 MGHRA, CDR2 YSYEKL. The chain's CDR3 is CASSQDRQPNSPLHF. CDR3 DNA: TGCGCCAGCAGCCAAGATCGGCAGCCTAATTCACCCCTCCACTTT.

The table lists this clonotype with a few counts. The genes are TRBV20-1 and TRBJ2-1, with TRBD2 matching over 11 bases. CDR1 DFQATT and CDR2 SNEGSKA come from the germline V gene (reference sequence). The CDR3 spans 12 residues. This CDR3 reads CRATSGTILGFF. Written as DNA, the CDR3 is TGCAGGGCGACTAGCGGGACCATACTGGGGTTCTTC.

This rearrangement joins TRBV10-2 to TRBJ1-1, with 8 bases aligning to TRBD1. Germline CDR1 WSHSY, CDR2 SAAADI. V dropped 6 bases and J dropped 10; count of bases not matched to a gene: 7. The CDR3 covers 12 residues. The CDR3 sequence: CASRVQGVGAFF. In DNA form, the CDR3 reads TGCGCCAGCAGGGTACAGGGGGTAGGAGCTTTCTTT.

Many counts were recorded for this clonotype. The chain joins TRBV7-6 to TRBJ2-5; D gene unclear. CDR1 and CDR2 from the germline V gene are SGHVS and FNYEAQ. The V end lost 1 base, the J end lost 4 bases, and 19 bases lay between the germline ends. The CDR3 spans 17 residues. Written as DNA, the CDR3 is TGTGCCAGCAGCTTAGTCGGCTGGGATGAATTAGGAGAGACCCAGTACTTC. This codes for CASSLVGWDELGETQYF. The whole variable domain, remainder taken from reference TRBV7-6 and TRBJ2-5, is GAGVSQSPRYKVTKRGQDVALRCDPISGHVSLYWYRQALGQGPEFLTYFNYEAQQDKSGLPNDRFSAERPEGSISTLTIQRTEQRDSAMYRCASSLVGWDELGETQYFGPGTRLLVL.

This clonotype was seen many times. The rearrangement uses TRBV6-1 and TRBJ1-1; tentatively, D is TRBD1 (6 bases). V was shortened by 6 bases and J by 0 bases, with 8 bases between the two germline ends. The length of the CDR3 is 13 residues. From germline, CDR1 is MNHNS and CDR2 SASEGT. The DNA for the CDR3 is TGTGCCAGCAGAAACAGGGTGAACACTGAAGCTTTCTTT. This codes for CASRNRVNTEAFF.

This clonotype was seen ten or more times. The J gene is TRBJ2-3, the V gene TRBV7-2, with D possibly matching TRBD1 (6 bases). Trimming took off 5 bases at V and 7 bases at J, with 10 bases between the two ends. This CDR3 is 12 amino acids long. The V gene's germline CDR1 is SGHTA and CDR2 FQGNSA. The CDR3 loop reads CASSNRVHTQYF. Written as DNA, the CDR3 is TGTGCCAGCAGCAACAGGGTGCATACGCAGTATTTT.

DNA for the CDR3: TGTGCCAGCAGTTCTGCAGGGGCACAGCCCCAGCATTTT. This encodes CASSSAGAQPQHF. This chain joins TRBV28 and TRBJ1-5, with a possible D match to TRBD1 (6 bases). CDR3 size: 13 residues. The V and J ends lost 4 bases and 7 bases respectively, with 11 bases between them. Looked up from germline, CDR1 is MDHEN and CDR2 is SYDVKM.

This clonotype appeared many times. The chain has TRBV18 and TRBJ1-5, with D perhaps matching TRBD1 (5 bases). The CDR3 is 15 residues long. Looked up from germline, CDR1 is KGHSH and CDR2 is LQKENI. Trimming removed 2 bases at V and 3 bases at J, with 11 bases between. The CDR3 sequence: CASSPTQGNNQPQHF. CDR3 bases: TGTGCCAGCTCACCAACTCAGGGCAACAATCAGCCCCAGCATTTT.

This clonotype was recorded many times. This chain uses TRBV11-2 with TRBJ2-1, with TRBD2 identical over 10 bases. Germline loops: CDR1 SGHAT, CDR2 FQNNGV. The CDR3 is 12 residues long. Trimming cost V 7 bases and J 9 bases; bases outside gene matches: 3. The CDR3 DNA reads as TGTGCCAGCATAGCGGGAGGTGGTGAGCAGTTCTTC. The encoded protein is CASIAGGGEQFF.

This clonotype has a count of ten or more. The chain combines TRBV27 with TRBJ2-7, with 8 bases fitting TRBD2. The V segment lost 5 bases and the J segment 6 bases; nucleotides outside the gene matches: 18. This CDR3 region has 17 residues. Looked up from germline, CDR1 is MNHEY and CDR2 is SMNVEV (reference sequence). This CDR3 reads CASSPTLVAGGLIEQYF. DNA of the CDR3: TGTGCCAGCAGTCCTACTTTGGTTGCGGGAGGACTAATCGAGCAGTACTTC.

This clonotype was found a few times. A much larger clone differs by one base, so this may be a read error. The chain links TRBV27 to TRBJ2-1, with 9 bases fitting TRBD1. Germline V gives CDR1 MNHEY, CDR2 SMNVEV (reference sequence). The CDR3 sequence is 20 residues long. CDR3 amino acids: CASSLSSYRHRQGDYNGQFF. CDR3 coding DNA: TGTGCCAGCAGTTTATCGTCCTATCGGCATCGACAGGGGGACTACAATGGGCAGTTCTTC.

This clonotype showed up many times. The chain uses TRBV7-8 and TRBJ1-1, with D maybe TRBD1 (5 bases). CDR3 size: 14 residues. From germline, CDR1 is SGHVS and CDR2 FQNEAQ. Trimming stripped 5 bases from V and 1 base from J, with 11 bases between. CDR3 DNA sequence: TGTGCCAGCAGCCCAGGGATGCGGAACACTGAAGCTTTCTTT. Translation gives CASSPGMRNTEAFF.

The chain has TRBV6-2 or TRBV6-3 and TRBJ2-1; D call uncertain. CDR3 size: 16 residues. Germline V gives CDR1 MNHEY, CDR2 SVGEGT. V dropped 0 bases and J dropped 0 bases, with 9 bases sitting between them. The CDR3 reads CASSYSRSSSYNEQFF. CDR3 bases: TGTGCCAGCAGTTACTCGCGGAGTAGCTCCTACAATGAGCAGTTCTTC.

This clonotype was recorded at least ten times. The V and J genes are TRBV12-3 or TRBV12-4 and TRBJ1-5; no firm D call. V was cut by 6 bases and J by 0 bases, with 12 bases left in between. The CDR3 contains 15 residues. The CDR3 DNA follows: TGTGCCAGCAGCTACCTCCCGGATAGCAATCAGCCCCAGCATTTT. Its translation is CASSYLPDSNQPQHF.

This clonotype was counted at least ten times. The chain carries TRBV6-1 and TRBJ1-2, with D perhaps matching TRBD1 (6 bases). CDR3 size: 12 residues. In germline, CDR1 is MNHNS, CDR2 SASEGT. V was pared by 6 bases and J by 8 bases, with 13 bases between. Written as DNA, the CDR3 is TGTGCCAGCAGCGAACAGGGTAGGGGCTACACCTTC. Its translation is CASSEQGRGYTF.

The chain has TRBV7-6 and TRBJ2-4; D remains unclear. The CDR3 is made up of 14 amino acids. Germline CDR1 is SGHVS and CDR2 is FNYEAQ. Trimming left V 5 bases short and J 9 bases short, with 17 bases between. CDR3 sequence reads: CASSPSPGELIQYF. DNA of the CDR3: TGTGCCAGCAGCCCTTCGCCAGGCGAGCTCATTCAGTACTTC. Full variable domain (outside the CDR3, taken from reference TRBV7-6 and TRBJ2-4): GAGVSQSPRYKVTKRGQDVALRCDPISGHVSLYWYRQALGQGPEFLTYFNYEAQQDKSGLPNDRFSAERPEGSISTLTIQRTEQRDSAMYRCASSPSPGELIQYFGAGTRLSVL.